This T cell receptor beta chain was obtained from a study of lymphopenia after photon versus proton radiotherapy. The study, taken as a whole, reports: Photon-treated patients lost naive T cells and TCR diversity; proton-treated stayed stable. After lymphocyte nadir, photon-treated repertoires showed oligoclonal expansion, especially CD8+ Temra.

TCRdb's table, derived via immunoSEQ multiplex PCR, lists solely in-frame clones and lacks some. The table includes about 19,000 clones, 75% to 95% detected once. Note on this clone: Its antigen is not identified.

CDR1 is SGHTS and CDR2 is YDEGEE in the germline V gene. The CDR3 runs to 15 residues. V trimming: 5 bases; J trimming: 3 bases; junction bases outside the gene matches: 5. The sample consisted of peripheral blood, taken from a patient treated with photon-based radiotherapy. The chain joins TRBV5-8 to TRBJ2-7, with 13 positions matching TRBD2. The sequence was obtained from a man between 60 and 75 years old with pancreatic cancer. The CDR3 DNA reads as TGTGCCAGCAGTTTTGGACTAGCGGGGGACTACGAGCAGTACTTC. Amino acids: CASSFGLAGDYEQYF.